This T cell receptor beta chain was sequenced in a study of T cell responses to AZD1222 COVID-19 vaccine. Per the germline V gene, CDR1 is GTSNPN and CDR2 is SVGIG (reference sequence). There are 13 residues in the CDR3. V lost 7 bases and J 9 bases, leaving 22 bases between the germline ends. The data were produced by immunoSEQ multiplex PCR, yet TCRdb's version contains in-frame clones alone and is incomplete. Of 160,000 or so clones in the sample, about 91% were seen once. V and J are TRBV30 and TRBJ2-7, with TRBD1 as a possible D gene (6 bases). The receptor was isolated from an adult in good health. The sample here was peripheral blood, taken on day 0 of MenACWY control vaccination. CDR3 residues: CASHRDNRAGQYF. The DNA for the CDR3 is TGTGCCTCCCACCGGGACAACCGTGCGGGGCAGTACTTC.